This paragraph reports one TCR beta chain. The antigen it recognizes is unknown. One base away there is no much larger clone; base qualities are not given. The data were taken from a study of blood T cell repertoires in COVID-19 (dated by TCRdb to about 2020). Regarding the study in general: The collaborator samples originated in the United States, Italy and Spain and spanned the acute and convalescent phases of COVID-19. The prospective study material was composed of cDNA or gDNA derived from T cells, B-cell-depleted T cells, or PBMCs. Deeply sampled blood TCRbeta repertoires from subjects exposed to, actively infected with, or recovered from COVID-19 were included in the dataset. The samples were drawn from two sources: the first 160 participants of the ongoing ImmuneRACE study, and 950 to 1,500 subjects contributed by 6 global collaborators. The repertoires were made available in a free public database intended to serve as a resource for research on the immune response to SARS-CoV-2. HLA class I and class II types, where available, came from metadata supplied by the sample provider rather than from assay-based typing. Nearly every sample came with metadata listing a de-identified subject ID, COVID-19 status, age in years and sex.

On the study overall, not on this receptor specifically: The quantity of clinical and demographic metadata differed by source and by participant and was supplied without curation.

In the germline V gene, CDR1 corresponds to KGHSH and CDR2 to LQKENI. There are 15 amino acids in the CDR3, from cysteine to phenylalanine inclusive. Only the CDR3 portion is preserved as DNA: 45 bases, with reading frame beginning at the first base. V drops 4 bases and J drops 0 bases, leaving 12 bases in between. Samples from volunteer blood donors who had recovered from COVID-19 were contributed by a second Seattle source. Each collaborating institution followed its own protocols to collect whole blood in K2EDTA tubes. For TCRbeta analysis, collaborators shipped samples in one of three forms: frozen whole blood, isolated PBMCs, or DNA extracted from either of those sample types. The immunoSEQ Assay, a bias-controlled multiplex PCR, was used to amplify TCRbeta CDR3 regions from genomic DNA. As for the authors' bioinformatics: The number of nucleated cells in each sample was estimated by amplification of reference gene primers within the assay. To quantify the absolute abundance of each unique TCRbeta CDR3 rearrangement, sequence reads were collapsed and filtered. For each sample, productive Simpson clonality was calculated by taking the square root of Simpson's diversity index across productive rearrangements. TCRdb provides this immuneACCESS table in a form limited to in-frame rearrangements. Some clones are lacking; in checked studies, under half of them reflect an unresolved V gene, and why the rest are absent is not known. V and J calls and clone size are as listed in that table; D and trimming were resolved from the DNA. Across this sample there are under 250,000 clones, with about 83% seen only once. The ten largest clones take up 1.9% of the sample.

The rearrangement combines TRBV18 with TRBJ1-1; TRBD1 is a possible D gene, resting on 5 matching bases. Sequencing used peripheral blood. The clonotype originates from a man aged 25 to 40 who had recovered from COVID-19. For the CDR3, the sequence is CASSRGSYMNTEAFF. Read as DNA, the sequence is TGTGCCAGCTCACGGGGCAGTTATATGAACACTGAAGCTTTCTTT.